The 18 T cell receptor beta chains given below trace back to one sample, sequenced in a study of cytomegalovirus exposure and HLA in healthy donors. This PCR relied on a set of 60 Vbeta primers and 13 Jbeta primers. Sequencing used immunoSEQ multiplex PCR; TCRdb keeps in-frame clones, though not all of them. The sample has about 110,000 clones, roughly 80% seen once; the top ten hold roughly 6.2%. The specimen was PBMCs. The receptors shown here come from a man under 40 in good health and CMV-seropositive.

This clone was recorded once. The CDR3 protein is CASREDRFLYTEAFF. The CDR3 DNA sequence: TGTGCCAGCAGGGAGGATAGGTTCCTTTACACTGAAGCTTTCTTT. The chain couples TRBV6-5 to TRBJ1-1, with D hard to call. The CDR3 runs to 15 residues. The germline CDR1 and CDR2 sequences are MNHEY and SVGAGI. Trimming removed 6 bases from V and 3 bases from J, with 17 bases in between.

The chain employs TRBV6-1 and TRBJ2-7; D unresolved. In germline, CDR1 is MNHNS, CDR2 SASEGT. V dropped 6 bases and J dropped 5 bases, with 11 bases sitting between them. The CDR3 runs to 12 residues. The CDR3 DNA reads TGTGCCAGCAGCGCAAGCTCGGACGAGCAGTACTTC. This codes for CASSASSDEQYF.

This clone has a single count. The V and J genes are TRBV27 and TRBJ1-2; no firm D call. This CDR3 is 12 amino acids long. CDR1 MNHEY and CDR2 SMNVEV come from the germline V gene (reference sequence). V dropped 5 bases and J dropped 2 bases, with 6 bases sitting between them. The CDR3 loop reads CASSPGNYGYTF. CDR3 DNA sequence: TGTGCCAGCAGTCCCGGGAACTATGGCTACACCTTC.

As DNA, the CDR3 is TGTGCCAGCAGCCCGCCGGGGGGCCCCTACAATGAGCAGTTCTTC. Its protein is CASSPPGGPYNEQFF. The chain recombines TRBV11-2 with TRBJ2-1; TRBD2 might be the D (7 bases). V was cut by 5 bases and J by 2 bases, with 13 bases left in between. This CDR3 is built from 15 residues. From germline, CDR1 is SGHAT and CDR2 FQNNGV.

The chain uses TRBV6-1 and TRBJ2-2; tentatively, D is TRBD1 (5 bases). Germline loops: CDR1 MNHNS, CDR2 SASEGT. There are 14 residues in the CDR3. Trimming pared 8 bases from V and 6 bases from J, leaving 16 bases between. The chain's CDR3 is CASRRDNAAGELFF. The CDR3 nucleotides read TGTGCCAGCCGCAGGGATAATGCGGCCGGGGAGCTGTTTTTT.

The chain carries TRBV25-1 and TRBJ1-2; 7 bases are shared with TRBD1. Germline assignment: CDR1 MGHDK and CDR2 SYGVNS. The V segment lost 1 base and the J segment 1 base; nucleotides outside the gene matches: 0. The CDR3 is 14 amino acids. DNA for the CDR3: TGTGCCAGCAGTGAATGGGACAGTAACTATGGCTACACCTTC. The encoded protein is CASSEWDSNYGYTF.

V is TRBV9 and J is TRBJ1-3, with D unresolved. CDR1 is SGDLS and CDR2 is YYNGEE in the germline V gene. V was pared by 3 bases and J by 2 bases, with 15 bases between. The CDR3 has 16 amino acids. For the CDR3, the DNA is TGTGCCAGCAGCGCTGAAACTGGAGGAGCTGGAAACACCATATATTTT. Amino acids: CASSAETGGAGNTIYF.

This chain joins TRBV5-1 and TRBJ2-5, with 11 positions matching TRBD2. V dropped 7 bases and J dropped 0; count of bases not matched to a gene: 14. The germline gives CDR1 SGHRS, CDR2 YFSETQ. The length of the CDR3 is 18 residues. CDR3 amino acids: CASSRGSSGGLYQETQYF. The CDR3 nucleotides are TGCGCCAGCTCACGAGGGTCTAGCGGGGGGTTGTACCAAGAGACCCAGTACTTC.

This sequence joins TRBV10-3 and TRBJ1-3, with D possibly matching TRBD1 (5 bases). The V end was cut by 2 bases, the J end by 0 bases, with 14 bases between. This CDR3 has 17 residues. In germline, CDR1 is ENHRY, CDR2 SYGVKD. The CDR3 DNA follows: TGTGCCATCAGTGAGCCGGGACTCGGATACTCTGGAAACACCATATATTTT. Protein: CAISEPGLGYSGNTIYF.

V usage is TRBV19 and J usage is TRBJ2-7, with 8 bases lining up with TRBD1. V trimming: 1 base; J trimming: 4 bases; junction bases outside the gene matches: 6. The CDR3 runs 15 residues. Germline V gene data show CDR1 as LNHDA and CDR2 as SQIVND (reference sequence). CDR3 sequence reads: CASSIVWQGAYEQYF. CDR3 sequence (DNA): TGTGCCAGTAGTATAGTTTGGCAGGGGGCGTACGAGCAGTACTTC.

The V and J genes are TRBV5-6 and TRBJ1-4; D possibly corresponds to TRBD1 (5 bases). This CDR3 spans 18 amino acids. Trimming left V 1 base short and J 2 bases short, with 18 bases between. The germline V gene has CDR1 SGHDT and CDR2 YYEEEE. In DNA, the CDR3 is TGTGCCAGCAGCTTGATGGGGCGGTTCTCGTCGACTAATGAAAAACTGTTTTTT. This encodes CASSLMGRFSSTNEKLFF.

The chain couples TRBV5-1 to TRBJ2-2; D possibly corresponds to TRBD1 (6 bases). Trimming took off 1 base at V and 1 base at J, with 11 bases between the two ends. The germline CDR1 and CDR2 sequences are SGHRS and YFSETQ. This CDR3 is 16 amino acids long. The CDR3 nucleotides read TGCGCCAGCAGCTTGCAAGGGGGAGAGAACACCGGGGAGCTGTTTTTT. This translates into CASSLQGGENTGELFF. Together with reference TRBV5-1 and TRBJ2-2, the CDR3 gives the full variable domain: KAGVTQTPRYLIKTRGQQVTLSCSPISGHRSVSWYQQTPGQGLQFLFEYFSETQRNKGNFPGRFSGRQFSNSRSEMNVSTLELGDSALYLCASSLQGGENTGELFFGEGSRLTVL.

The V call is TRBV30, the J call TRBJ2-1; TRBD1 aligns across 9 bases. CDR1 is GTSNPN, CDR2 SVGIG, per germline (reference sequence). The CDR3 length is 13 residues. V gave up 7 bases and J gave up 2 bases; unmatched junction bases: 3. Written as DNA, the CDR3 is TGTGCCTTTAACAGGGGGCCCTACAATGAGCAGTTCTTC. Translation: CAFNRGPYNEQFF.

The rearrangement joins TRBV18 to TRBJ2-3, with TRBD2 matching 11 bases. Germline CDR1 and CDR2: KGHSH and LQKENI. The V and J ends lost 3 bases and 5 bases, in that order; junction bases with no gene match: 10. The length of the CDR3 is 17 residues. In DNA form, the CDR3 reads TGTGCCAGCTCACCCCGGGCGCTAGCGGGGGGCCAAGATACGCAGTATTTT. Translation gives CASSPRALAGGQDTQYF.

This CDR3 is CSVERDTDSGANVLTF. CDR3 DNA: TGCAGCGTTGAACGGGACACAGACTCTGGGGCCAACGTCCTGACTTTC. V usage is TRBV29-1 and J usage is TRBJ2-6; a weak D match, TRBD1 (6 bases). The CDR3 contains 16 residues. Trimming cost V 2 bases and J 0 bases, with 11 bases left between them. In germline, CDR1 is SQVTM, CDR2 ANQGSEA.

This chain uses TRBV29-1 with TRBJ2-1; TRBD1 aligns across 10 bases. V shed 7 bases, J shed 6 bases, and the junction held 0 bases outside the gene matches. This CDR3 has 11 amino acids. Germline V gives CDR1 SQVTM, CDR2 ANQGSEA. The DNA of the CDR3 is TGCAGCGGGACAGGGGGCAATGAGCAGTTCTTC. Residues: CSGTGGNEQFF.

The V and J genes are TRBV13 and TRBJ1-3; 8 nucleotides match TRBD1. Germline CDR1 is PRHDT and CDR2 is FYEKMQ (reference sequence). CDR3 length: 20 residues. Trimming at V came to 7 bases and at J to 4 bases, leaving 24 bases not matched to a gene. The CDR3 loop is CASTLWSYLAGQGEGNTIYF. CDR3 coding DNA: TGTGCCAGCACCCTTTGGAGCTACCTAGCCGGACAGGGAGAAGGAAACACCATATATTTT.

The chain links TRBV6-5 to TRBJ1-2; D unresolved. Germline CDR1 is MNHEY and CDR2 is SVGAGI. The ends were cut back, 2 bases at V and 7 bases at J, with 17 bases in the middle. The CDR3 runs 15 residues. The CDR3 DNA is TGTGCCAGCAGTTACGAAGGACTTAACGCGGGTGGCTACACCTTC. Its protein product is CASSYEGLNAGGYTF.